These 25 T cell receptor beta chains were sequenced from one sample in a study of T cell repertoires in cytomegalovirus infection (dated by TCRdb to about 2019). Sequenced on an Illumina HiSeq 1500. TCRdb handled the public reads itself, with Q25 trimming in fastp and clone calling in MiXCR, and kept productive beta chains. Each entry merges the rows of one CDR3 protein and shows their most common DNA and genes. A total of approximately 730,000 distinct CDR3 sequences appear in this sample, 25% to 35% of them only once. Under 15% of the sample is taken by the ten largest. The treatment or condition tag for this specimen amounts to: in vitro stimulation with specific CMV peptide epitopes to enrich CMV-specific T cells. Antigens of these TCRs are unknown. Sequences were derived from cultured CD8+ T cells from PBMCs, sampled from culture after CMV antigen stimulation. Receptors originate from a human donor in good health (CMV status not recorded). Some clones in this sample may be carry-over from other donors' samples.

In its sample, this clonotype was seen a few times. The CDR3 sequence: CSAGQGSTDTQYF. CDR3 DNA sequence: TGCAGTGCCGGACAGGGAAGCACAGATACGCAGTATTTT. The V call is TRBV29-1, the J call TRBJ2-3; 8 bases map to TRBD1. This CDR3 is 13 amino acids long. Germline lookup yields CDR1 SQVTM and CDR2 ANQGSEA.

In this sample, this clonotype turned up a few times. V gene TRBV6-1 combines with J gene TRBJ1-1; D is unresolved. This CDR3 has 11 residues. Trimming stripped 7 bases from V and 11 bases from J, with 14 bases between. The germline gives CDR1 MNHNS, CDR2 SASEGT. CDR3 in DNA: TGTGCCAGCACAAAGGGAGTGATCGCTTTCTTT. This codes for CASTKGVIAFF.

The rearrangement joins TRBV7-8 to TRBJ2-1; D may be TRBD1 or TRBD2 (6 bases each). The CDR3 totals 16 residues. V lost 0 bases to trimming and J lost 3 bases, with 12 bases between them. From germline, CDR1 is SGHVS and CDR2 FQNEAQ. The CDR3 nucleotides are TGTGCCAGCAGCTTAGCGGGGGGCCCGCGCTACAATGAGCAGTTCTTC. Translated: CASSLAGGPRYNEQFF. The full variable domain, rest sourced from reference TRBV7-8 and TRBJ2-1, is GAGVSQSPRYKVAKRGQDVALRCDPISGHVSLFWYQQALGQGPEFLTYFQNEAQLDKSGLPSDRFFAERPEGSVSTLKIQRTQQEDSAVYLCASSLAGGPRYNEQFFGPGTRLTVL.

The CDR3 sequence: CASSLAPGELMNTEAFF. CDR3 coding DNA: TGTGCCAGCAGCCTTGCTCCCGGGGAGCTAATGAACACTGAAGCTTTCTTT. V and J are TRBV5-4 and TRBJ1-1; D is undetermined. The V and J ends lost 4 bases and 0 bases respectively, with 19 bases between them. Germline V gives CDR1 SGHNT, CDR2 YYREEE (reference sequence). This CDR3 region has 17 residues.

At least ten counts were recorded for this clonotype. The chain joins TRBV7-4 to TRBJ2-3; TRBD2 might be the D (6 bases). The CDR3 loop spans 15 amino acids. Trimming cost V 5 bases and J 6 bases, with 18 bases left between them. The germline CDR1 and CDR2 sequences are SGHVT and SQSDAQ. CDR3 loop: CASSPPSRGGDTQYF. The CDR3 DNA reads TGTGCCAGCAGCCCCCCCAGCCGGGGAGGCGATACGCAGTATTTT.

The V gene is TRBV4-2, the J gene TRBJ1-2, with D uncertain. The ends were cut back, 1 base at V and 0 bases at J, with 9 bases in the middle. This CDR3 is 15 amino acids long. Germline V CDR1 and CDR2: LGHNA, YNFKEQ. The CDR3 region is CASSQVKSPNYGYTF. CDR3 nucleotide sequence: TGTGCCAGCAGCCAAGTAAAAAGCCCTAACTATGGCTACACCTTC.

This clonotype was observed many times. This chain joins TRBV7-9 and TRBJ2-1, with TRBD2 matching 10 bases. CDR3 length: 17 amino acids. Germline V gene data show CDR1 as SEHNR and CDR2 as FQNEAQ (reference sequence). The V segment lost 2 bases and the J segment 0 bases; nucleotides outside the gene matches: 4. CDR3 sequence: CASSLSTSGASYNEQFF. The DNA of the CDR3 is TGTGCCAGCAGCTTATCTACTAGCGGGGCCTCCTACAATGAGCAGTTCTTC.

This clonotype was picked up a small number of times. The CDR3 reads CASSLGGRGPVGYTF. The CDR3 DNA follows: TGTGCCAGCAGCTTAGGTGGCAGGGGGCCGGTTGGCTACACCTTC. This rearrangement joins TRBV7-8 to TRBJ1-2; 8 bases agree with TRBD1. With V trimmed by 1 base and J by 7 bases, 8 bases remained unmatched. Per the germline V gene, CDR1 is SGHVS and CDR2 is FQNEAQ. CDR3 length: 15 residues.

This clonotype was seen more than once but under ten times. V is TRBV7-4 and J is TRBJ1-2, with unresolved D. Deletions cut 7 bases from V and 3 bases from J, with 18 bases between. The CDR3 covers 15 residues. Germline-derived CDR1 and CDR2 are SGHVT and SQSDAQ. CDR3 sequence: CASTPRGAGDYGYTF. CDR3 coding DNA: TGTGCCAGCACCCCCCGCGGCGCGGGCGACTATGGCTACACCTTC.

CDR3 DNA: TGTGCCAGCACCGCAGGACCGGGGACTGAAGCTTTCTTT. Translated, it gives CASTAGPGTEAFF. The chain links TRBV6-2 or TRBV6-3 to TRBJ1-1; D ambiguous. The germline V gene encodes CDR1 MNHEY and CDR2 SVGEGT. The CDR3 sequence is 13 residues long. V was trimmed by 7 bases and J by 5 bases, leaving 14 bases between them.

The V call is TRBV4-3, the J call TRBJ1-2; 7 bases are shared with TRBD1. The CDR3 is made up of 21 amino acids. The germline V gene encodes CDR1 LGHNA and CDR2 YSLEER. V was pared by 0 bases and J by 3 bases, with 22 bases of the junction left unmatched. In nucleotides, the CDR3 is TGCGCCAGCAGCCAAGACCATACTCGGGGACAGCCGTTCTCCCCTTACTATGGCTACACCTTC. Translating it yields CASSQDHTRGQPFSPYYGYTF.

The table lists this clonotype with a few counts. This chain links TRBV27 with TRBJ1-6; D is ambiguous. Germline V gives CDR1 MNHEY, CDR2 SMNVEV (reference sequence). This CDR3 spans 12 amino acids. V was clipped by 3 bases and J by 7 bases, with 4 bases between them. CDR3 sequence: CASSLSNSPLHF. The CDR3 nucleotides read TGTGCCAGCAGTTTGAGCAATTCACCCCTCCACTTT.

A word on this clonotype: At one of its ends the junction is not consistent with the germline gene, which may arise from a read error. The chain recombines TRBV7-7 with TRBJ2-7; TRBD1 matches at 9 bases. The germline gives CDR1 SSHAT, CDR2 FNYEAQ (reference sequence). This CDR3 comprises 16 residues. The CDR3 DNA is TGTGCTAGCAGCTTGGGCCCGGGACAGGGTATTTACGAGCAGTACTTC. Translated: CASSLGPGQGIYEQYF.

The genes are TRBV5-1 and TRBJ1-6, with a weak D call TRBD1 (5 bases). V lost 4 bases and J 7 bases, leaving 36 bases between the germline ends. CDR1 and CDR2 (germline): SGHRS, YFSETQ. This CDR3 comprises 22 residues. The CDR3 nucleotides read TGCGCCAGCAGCCGGTGGTGGGCAGGGATTCCGGATGAAATCCCAACAAATTCACCCCTCCACTTT. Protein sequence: CASSRWWAGIPDEIPTNSPLHF.

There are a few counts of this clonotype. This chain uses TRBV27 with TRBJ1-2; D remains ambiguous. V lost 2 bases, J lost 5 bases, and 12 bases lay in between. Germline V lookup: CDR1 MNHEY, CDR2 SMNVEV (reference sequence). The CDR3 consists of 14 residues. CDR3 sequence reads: CASSLSQTGYGYTF. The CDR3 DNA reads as TGTGCCAGCAGTTTAAGCCAGACTGGATATGGCTACACCTTC.

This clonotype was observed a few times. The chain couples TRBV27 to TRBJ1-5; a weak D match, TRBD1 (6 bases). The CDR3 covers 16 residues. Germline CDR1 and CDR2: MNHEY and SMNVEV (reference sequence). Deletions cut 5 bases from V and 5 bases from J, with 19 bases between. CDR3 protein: CASSPPGARVDQPQHF. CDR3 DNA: TGTGCCAGCAGTCCCCCGGGGGCCAGGGTCGATCAGCCCCAGCATTTT.

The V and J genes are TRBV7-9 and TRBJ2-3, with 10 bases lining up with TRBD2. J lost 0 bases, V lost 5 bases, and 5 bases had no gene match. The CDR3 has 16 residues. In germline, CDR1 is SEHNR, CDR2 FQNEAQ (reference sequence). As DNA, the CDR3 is TGTGCCAGCAGCCCCCCTAGCGGGGGCAGCACAGATACGCAGTATTTT. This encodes CASSPPSGGSTDTQYF.

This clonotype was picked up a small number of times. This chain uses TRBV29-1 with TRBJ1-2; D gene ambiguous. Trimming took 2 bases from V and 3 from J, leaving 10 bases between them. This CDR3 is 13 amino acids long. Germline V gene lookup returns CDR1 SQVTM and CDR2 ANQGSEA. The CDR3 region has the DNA TGCAGCGTTGAAACGGGGTCAGACTATGGCTACACCTTC. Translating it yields CSVETGSDYGYTF.

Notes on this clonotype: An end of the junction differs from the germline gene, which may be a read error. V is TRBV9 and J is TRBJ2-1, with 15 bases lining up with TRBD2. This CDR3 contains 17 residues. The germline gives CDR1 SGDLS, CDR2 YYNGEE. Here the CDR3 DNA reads TGTTCCAGCAGCGAGGGACTAGCGGGGGGTAGTTGGAATGAGCAGTTCTTC. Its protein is CSSSEGLAGGSWNEQFF.

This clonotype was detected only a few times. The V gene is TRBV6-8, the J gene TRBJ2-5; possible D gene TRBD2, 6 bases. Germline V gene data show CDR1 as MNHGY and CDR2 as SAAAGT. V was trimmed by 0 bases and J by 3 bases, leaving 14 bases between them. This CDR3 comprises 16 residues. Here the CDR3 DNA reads TGTGCCAGCAGTTACTCTTCCCAACTAGCCAAAGAGACCCAGTACTTC. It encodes CASSYSSQLAKETQYF.

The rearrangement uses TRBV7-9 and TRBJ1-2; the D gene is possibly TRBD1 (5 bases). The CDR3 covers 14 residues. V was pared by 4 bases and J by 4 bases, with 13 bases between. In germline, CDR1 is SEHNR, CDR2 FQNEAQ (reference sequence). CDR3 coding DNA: TGTGCCAGCAGCTCAGACAGCTCTCCCTATGGCTACACCTTC. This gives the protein CASSSDSSPYGYTF. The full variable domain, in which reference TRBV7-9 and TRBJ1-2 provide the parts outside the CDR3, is DTGVSQNPRHKITKRGQNVTFRCDPISEHNRLYWYRQTLGQGPEFLTYFQNEAQLEKSRLLSDRFSAERPKGSFSTLEIQRTEQGDSAMYLCASSSDSSPYGYTFGSGTRLTVV.

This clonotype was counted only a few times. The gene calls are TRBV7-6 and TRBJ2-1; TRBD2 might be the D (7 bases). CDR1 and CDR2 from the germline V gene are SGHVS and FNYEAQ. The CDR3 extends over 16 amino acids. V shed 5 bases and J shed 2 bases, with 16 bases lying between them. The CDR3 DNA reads TGTGCCAGCAGCATCCGGGGGGCCAATACCTACAATGAGCAGTTCTTC. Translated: CASSIRGANTYNEQFF. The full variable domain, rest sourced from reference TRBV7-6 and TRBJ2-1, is GAGVSQSPRYKVTKRGQDVALRCDPISGHVSLYWYRQALGQGPEFLTYFNYEAQQDKSGLPNDRFSAERPEGSISTLTIQRTEQRDSAMYRCASSIRGANTYNEQFFGPGTRLTVL.

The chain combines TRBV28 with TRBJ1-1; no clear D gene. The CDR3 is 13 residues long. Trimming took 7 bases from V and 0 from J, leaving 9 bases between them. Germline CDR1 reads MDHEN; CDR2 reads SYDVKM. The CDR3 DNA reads TGTGCCAGCACCTACCTAATGAACACTGAAGCTTTCTTT. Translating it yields CASTYLMNTEAFF.

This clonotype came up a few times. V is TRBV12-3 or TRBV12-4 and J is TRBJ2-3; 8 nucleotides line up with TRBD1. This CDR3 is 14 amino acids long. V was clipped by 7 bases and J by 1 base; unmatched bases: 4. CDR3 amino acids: CASKMTGGTDTQYF. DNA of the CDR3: TGTGCCAGCAAAATGACAGGGGGCACAGATACGCAGTATTTT.

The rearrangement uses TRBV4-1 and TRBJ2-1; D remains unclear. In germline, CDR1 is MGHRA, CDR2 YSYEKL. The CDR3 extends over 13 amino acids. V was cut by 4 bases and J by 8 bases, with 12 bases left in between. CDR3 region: CASSPSSIDEQFF. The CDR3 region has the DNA TGCGCCAGCAGCCCCTCTAGTATTGATGAGCAGTTCTTC.